This T cell receptor beta chain was profiled in a study of monozygotic twins with cystic fibrosis. The repertoire was sequenced with immunoSEQ multiplex PCR; TCRdb's copy has only in-frame clones and lacks some. The sample shows around 30,000 clones, roughly 96% of them seen only once. This CDR3 comprises 15 residues. The germline V gene has CDR1 SGHNT and CDR2 YYREEE (reference sequence). V was cut by 3 bases and J by 1 base, with 8 bases left in between. The chain recombines TRBV5-4 with TRBJ2-6; D may match TRBD1 or TRBD2 (5 bases each). Sequences were obtained from blood. The TCR originated in a girl aged 2 to 10 with cystic fibrosis. The CDR3 nucleotides read TGTGCCAGCAGCTCGGGGCAATCTGGGGCCAACGTCCTGACTTTC. It translates to CASSSGQSGANVLTF.